These T cell receptor beta chains were read from a single sample in a study of control samples from healthy donors and cancer patients. This table comes from immunoSEQ multiplex PCR, and its TCRdb copy is limited to in-frame clones, with some not included. The repertoire has some 65,000 clones, 75% to 90% of them found once; the top ten carry about 3%. The specimen sequenced was PBMCs. All receptors derive from a woman between 50 and 59 years old with lung cancer. CDR3s include the opening cysteine and the closing phenylalanine or tryptophan.

>TRBV28
CASSLIGRQAYF
>TRBV4-2
CASSRGQGTYEQYF
>TRBV29-1
CSVPTITSADACEQFF
>TRBV5-4
CASSFQGQGETQYF
>TRBV29-1
CSVEERPYGYTF
>TRBV5-1
CASSVGPQGEQYF
>TRBV19
CASSISGTGADTQYF
>TRBV7-6
CASSLGTLTGELFF
>TRBV24-1
CATSDSPPDTGELFF
>TRBV9
CASSATSGAATYGYTF
>TRBV5-6
CASSLGDYEQYF
>TRBV28
CASSLRVSQGGNQPQHF
>TRBV5-1
CASSMTPGNREQYF
>TRBV11-3
CASSTNTEAFF
>TRBV12-3/TRBV12-4
CASSLATQPQHF
>TRBV20-1
CSASRELGAFF